The 3 T cell receptor beta chains reported below all come from one sample, sequenced in a study of spatial heterogeneity in lung cancer. As to time point: sample taken at primary tumor resection. Tumor, nontumor lung or frozen PBMC supplied whole RNA that was sequenced unsorted. TCRdb re-derived calls from the 5' RACE reads in MiXCR, one entry per CDR3 protein. Among 6,600 or so distinct CDR3 sequences listed, more than 5.5% were seen once. This specimen consisted of normal lung tissue next to the tumor, obtained at surgery. All receptors come from a female donor with early-stage non-small cell lung cancer.

By frequency in the sample, this clonotype is large. Because this beta chain is a stray read in a library intended to capture alpha chains, its abundance should not be given much weight. The CDR3 region is CASTIGASFTDTQYF. CDR3 sequence (DNA): TGTGCCAGCACCATTGGGGCCTCCTTCACAGATACGCAGTATTTT. The V gene is TRBV28, the J gene TRBJ2-3; weak D call: TRBD1 (5 bases). The germline V gene has CDR1 MDHEN and CDR2 SYDVKM. The CDR3 runs 15 residues. Trimming removed 7 bases from V and 2 bases from J, with 16 bases in between.

Concerning this clonotype: Because the library targeted alpha chains, this beta chain is an off-target read whose size means little. The chain combines TRBV6-1 with TRBJ2-2; 7 bases align to TRBD2. The CDR3 is 16 residues long. CDR1 MNHNS and CDR2 SASEGT come from the germline V gene. Trimming took 7 bases from V and 1 from J; bases not matched to a gene: 9. The CDR3 here is CASKTLTSLNTGELFF. The CDR3 coding sequence is TGTGCCAGCAAAACACTGACTAGCCTGAACACCGGGGAGCTGTTTTTT.

This clonotype ranks as medium-sized. The library was designed around alpha chains, so this beta chain is a stray read whose abundance carries little weight. The chain combines TRBV2 with TRBJ2-3; D remains unclear. The CDR3 is 11 residues long. Trimming pared 2 bases from V and 7 bases from J, leaving 4 bases between. Germline loops: CDR1 SNHLY, CDR2 FYNNEI. The CDR3 loop reads CASSELNTQYF. The CDR3 nucleotides are TGTGCCAGCAGTGAATTAAATACGCAGTATTTT.